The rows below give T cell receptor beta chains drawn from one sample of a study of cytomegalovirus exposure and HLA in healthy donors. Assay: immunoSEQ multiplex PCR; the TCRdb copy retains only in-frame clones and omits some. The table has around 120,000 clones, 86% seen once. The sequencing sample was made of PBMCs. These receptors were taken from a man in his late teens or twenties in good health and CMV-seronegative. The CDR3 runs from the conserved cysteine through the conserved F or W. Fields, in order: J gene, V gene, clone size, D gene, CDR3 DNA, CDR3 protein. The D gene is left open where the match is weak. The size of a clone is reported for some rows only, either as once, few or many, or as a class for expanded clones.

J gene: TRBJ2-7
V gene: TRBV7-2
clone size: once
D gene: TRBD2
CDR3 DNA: TGTGCCAGCAGCTTAAACGGACTAGCGGGGATTCAGTACTTC
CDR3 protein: CASSLNGLAGIQYF

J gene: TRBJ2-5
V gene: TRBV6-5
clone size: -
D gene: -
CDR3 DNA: TGTGCCAGCAGTACGGCCGGAGGCCGCCAAGAGACCCAGTACTTC
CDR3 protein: CASSTAGGRQETQYF

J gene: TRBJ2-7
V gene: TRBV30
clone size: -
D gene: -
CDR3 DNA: TGTGCCTGGACTAACAGGCTCACCTACGAGCAGTACTTC
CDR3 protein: CAWTNRLTYEQYF

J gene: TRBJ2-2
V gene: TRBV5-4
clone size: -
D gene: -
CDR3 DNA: TGTGCCAGCAGTCCCCCTGAAGGGAGTAGTAGTACCGGGGAGCTGTTTTTT
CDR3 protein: CASSPPEGSSSTGELFF

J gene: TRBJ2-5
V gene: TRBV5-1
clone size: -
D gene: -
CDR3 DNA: TGCGCCAGCAGCGGCACAGGGTGGCAAGAGACCCAGTACTTC
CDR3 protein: CASSGTGWQETQYF

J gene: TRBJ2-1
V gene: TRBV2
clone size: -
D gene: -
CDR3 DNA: TGTGCCAGCAGCGAGGTGCGGGTCTACAATGAGCAGTTCTTC
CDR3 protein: CASSEVRVYNEQFF

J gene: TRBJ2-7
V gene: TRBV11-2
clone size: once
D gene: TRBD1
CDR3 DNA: TGTGCCAGCAGCTTACAAGGGACAGGGGTATACGAGCAGTACTTC
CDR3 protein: CASSLQGTGVYEQYF

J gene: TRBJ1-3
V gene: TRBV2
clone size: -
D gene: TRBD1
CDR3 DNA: TGTGCCAGCAGGGTGACAGGGGGCTCTGGAAACACCATATATTTT
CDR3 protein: CASRVTGGSGNTIYF

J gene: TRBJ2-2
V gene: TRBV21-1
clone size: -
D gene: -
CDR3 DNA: TGTGCCAGCAGCTCCCGCACAGGATCCCCGGTGCACACCGGGGAGCTGTTTTTT
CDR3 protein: CASSSRTGSPVHTGELFF

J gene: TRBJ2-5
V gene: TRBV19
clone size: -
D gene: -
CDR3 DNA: TGTGCCAGTAGTATGCAGGGTGGGCAAGAGACCCAGTACTTC
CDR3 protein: CASSMQGGQETQYF

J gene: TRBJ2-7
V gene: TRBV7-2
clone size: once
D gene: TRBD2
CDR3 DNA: TGTGCCAGCAGCTTAGCTAGCGGGGATTATTACGAGCAGTACTTC
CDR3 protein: CASSLASGDYYEQYF

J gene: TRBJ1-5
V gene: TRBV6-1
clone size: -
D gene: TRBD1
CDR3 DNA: TGTGCCAGCGTCCACAGGGGGTATAGCAATCAGCCCCAGCATTTT
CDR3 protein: CASVHRGYSNQPQHF

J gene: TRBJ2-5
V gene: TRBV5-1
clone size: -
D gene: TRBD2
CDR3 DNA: TGCGCCAGCAGCTGGACCGGGACTAGCGGGGGGGAAGGAGAGACCCAGTACTTC
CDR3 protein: CASSWTGTSGGEGETQYF

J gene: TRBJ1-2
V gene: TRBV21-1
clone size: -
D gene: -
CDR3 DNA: TGTGCCAGCAGCAAAGAGAGGGAGGGCTATGGCTACACCTTC
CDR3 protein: CASSKEREGYGYTF

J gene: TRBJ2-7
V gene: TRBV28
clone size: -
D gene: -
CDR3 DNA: TGTGCCAGCAGCTCCGTACCTGCCCTGAGCTCCTACGAGCAGTACTTC
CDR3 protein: CASSSVPALSSYEQYF

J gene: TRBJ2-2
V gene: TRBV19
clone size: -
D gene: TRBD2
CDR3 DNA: TGTGCCAGTAATCTACCGGGACTAGCGGGAGTATCCGGGGAGCTGTTTTTT
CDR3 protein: CASNLPGLAGVSGELFF

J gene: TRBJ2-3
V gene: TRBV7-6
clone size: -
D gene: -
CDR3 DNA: TGTGCCAGCAGATTGTACGTAGGGGCAGATACGCAGTATTTT
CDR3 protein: CASRLYVGADTQYF

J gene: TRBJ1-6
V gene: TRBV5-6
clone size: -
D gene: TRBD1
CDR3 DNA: TGTGCCAGCAGCTACACCGGGACAGGCGGGTCACCCCTCCACTTT
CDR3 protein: CASSYTGTGGSPLHF

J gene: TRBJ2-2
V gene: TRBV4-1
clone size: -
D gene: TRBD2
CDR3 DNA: TGCGCCAGCAGCCAGTTTAGCGGGGGCGCGAACACCGGGGAGCTGTTTTTT
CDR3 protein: CASSQFSGGANTGELFF

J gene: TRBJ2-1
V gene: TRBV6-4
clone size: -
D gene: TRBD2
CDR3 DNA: TGTGCCAGCAGTGACCTAACTAGCGGGCGGAATGAGCAGTTCTTC
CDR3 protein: CASSDLTSGRNEQFF

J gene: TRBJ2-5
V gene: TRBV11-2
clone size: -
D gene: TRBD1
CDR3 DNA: TGTGCCAGCAGCTGGACAGGGATCCAAGAGACCCAGTACTTC
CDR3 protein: CASSWTGIQETQYF